This TCR beta chain was obtained from a study of CD8 T cells in ankylosing spondylitis. General study points: In the blood and synovial fluid of reactive arthritis, some motif variants had been previously reported. The study identified a TCR beta motif of under ten highly homologous variants that appeared characteristic of ankylosing spondylitis blood.

This CDR3 has 15 residues. V was cut by 6 bases and J by 0 bases, with 15 bases left in between. Per germline, CDR1 MNHNS and CDR2 SASEGT. The table lists this clonotype with many counts. The target antigen is unknown. As the method for making TCR beta libraries, quantitative 5'-RACE with molecular barcodes was used. TCRdb used MiXCR to reprocess the 5' RACE reads, holding one entry per CDR3 protein. The sample has about 220,000 distinct CDR3 sequences; roughly 25% are singletons. The source is a male donor with ankylosing spondylitis or in good health (not recorded which). The specimen sequenced was blood, either unsorted or a sorted T cell fraction (not recorded which). The chain has TRBV6-1 and TRBJ2-7, with a weak D call TRBD1 (6 bases). As DNA, the CDR3 is TGTGCCAGCAGGACCCTACAGGGATTCTCCTACGAGCAGTACTTC. Translated, it gives CASRTLQGFSYEQYF.